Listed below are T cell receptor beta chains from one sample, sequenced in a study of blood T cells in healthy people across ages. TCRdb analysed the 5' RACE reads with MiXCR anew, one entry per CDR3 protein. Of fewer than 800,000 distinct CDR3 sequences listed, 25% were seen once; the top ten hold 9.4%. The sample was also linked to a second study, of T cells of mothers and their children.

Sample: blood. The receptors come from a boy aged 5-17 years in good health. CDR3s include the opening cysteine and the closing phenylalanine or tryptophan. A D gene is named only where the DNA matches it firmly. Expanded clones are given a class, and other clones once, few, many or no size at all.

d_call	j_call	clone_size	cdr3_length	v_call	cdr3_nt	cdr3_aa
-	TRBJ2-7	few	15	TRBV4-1	TGCGCCAGCAGCCAAGTTCCAGGAGATTCTTACGAGCAGTACTTC	CASSQVPGDSYEQYF
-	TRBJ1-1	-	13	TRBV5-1	TGCGCCAGCAGCCCGGAAGGGACGTTTCGGGCTTTCTTT	CASSPEGTFRAFF
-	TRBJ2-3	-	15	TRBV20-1	TGCAGTGCTAGAGGGGGGACCACGGCGGGTATTACGCAGTATTTT	CSARGGTTAGITQYF
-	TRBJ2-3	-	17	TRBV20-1	TGCAGTGCTAGGGGGAGTCCCCTACCACCTAGCACAGATACGCAGTATTTT	CSARGSPLPPSTDTQYF
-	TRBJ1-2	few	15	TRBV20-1	TGCAGTGCTAGAGATGGTGGGGAGGCGGACTATGGCTACACCTTC	CSARDGGEADYGYTF
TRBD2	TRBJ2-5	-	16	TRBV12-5	TGTGCTAGTGGTTTGGGGTTAGCGGGGGGGCGAGAGACCCAGTACTTC	CASGLGLAGGRETQYF
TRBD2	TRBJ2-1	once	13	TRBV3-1	TGTGCCAGCAGCCAAAAGCGGGAGAATGAGCAGTTCTTC	CASSQKRENEQFF
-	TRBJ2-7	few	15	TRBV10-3	TGTGCCATCAGTGAGAGGTGGAGCGTAACCTACGAGCAGTACTTC	CAISERWSVTYEQYF
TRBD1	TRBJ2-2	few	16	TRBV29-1	TGCAGCGTTCTGACAGGGGGTAAAGGGAACACCGGGGAGCTGTTTTTT	CSVLTGGKGNTGELFF
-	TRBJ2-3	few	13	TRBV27	TGTGCCAGCAGAAACATAGATGGAGATACGCAGTATTTT	CASRNIDGDTQYF
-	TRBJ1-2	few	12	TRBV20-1	TGCAGTGCCACTGGACATGGCTTTGGCTACACCTTC	CSATGHGFGYTF
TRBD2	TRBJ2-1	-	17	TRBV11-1	TGTGCCAGCAGTGGGCGTCTAGCGGGAGAATTCTCCAATGAGCAGTTCTTC	CASSGRLAGEFSNEQFF
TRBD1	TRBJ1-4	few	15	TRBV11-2	TGTGCCAGCAGGAGTCCGGGACAGGGAAATGGAAAACTGTTTTTT	CASRSPGQGNGKLFF
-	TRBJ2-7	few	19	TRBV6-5	TGTGCCAGCAGTTACTCGCTCGTCCGGACCGCTCGAAGCTCCTACGAGCAGTACTTC	CASSYSLVRTARSSYEQYF
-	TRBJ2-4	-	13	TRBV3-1	TGTGCCAGCAGCCAAGAGGCCTACCAAGTTCAGTACTTC	CASSQEAYQVQYF
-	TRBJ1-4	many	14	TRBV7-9	TGTGCCAGCAGCTTAGGGACGGGGAATGAAAAACTGTTTTTT	CASSLGTGNEKLFF
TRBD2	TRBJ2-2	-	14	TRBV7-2	TGTGCCAGCAGCTTTACGGGGGGGCCCGGGGAGCTGTTTTTT	CASSFTGGPGELFF
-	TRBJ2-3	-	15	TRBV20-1	TGCAGTGCTCCTCAAGGAGGGGCCGGCACAGATACGCAGTATTTT	CSAPQGGAGTDTQYF
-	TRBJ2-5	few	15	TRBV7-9	TGTGCCAGCAGCTTAGCGCTCGGGGTCCAAGAGACCCAGTACTTC	CASSLALGVQETQYF
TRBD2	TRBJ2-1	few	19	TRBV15	TGTGCCACCAGCAGAGGCCCGAGCGCCGGGACTAGTAAAGGAAATGAGCAGTTCTTC	CATSRGPSAGTSKGNEQFF
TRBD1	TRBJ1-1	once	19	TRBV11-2	TGTGCCAGCAGCTTAGATATCGACAGGGTCCCGATGGTGGACACTGAAGCTTTCTTT	CASSLDIDRVPMVDTEAFF
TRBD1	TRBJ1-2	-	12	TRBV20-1	TGCAGTGCTAAACAGGGGGGCTATGGCTACACCTTC	CSAKQGGYGYTF
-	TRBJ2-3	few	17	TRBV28	TGTGCCAGCAGTTTAAGTGTTGGCGCCGTGGAGGCAGATACGCAGTATTTT	CASSLSVGAVEADTQYF
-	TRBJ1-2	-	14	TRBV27	TGTGCCAGCAGTTTGTCCCCTCAGGGGAGCGGCTACACCTTC	CASSLSPQGSGYTF
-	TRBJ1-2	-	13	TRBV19	TGCGCCAGTAGTCCCTTCCCTGGACGTGGCTACACCTTC	CASSPFPGRGYTF
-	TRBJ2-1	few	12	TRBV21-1	TGTGCCAGCAGCAAAAGGACAGCAGAGCAGTTCTTC	CASSKRTAEQFF
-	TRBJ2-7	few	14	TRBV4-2	TGTGCCAGCAGCCATGGAGGGGGAGCCTACGAGCAGTACTTC	CASSHGGGAYEQYF
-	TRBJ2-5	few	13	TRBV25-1	TGTGCCAGCTCCTATAGGGCCGAAGAGACCCAGTACTTC	CASSYRAEETQYF
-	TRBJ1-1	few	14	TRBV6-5	TGTGCCAGCAGTACCGCCCTGAGTAACACTGAAGCTTTCTTT	CASSTALSNTEAFF
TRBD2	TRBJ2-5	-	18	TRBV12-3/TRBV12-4	TGTGCCAGCAGTGCCGGGACTAGCGGGAGGGAGATCCAAGAGACCCAGTACTTC	CASSAGTSGREIQETQYF
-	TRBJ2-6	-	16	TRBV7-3	TGTGCCAGCAGCTTAACCGAGGGTCCTGGGGCCAACGTCCTGACTTTC	CASSLTEGPGANVLTF
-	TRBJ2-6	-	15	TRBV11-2	TGTGCCAGCACCCCGGGGGTCTCTGGGGCCAACGTCCTGACTTTC	CASTPGVSGANVLTF
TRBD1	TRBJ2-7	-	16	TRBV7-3	TGTGCCAGCAGCTTAATGGGGAACAGGGGGCTGGACGAGCAGTACTTC	CASSLMGNRGLDEQYF
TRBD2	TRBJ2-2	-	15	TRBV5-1	TGCGCCAGCACTCTACTAGCGGGAGACACCGGGGAGCTGTTTTTT	CASTLLAGDTGELFF
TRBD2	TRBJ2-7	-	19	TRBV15	TGTGCCACCAGCAGAGATCTGGCCCTAGCGGGAGATACCCCCTACGAGCAGTACTTC	CATSRDLALAGDTPYEQYF
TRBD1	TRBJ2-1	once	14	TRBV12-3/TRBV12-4	TGTGCCAGCAGGGCCCCGGGACAGCATCATGAGCAGTTCTTC	CASRAPGQHHEQFF
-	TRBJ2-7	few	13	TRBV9	TGTGCCAGCACCAGCAGGATTAACTACGAGCAGTACTTC	CASTSRINYEQYF
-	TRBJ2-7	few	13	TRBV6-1	TGTGCCAGCAGGGAGCAGGGAGACTACGAGCAGTACTTC	CASREQGDYEQYF
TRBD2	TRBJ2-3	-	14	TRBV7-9	TGTGCCAGCAGCCCTCTAGCGGGAGTCTCGACGCAGTATTTT	CASSPLAGVSTQYF
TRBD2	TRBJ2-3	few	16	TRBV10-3	TGTGCCATCAGTTCCCTAGTAGCGGGAGGGCCCCATACGCAGTATTTT	CAISSLVAGGPHTQYF
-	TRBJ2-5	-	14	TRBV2	TGTGCCAGCAGTACAATGGAGACGGCGGAGACCCAGTACTTC	CASSTMETAETQYF
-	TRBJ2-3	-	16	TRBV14	TGTGCCAGCAGCCAAGGGCGGGGACGGTTCACAGATACGCAGTATTTT	CASSQGRGRFTDTQYF
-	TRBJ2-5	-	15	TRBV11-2	TGTGCCAGCAGGTCACTCTGGGGGGGCGGGGAGACCCAGTACTTC	CASRSLWGGGETQYF
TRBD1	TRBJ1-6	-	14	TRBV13	TGTGCCAGCAGCTTTTTACAGGGGGCGTCACCCCTCCACTTT	CASSFLQGASPLHF
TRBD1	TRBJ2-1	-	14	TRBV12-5	TGTGCTAGTGGTTTGACAGGGGTCGGCAATGAGCAGTTCTTC	CASGLTGVGNEQFF
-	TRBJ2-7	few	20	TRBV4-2	TGTGCCAGCAGCCAAGATGCCTCATTAACCGCAGGGAAGGGATACTACGAGCAGTACTTC	CASSQDASLTAGKGYYEQYF
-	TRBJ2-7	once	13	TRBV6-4	TGTGCCAGCAGTAGGGGGAAGGGCTACGAGCAGTACTTC	CASSRGKGYEQYF
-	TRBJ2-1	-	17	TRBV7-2	TGTGCCAGCAGCTTGGTTCCAGGAAAGGGCTCCTACAATGAGCAGTTCTTC	CASSLVPGKGSYNEQFF
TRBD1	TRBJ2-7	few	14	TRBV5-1	TGCGCCAGCAGCTTGTCGACAGGGTCGCACGAGCAGTACTTC	CASSLSTGSHEQYF